This entry lists 24 T cell receptor beta chains sequenced from one sample in a study of post-analysis software for immune sequencing data. Notes on the study in general: Controls had lower frequencies than patients of about five TRBV segments, which included TRBV5-6, TRBV5-1 and TRBV20-1.

These receptors' antigens are unknown. TCR beta cDNA libraries had unique molecular identifiers. TCRdb recomputed calls from the PCR reads with MiXCR, one row per CDR3 protein. Seen here are about 800,000 distinct CDR3 sequences, just under 30% observed once, and the top ten hold more than 0.55%. The sample comprised blood. The receptors were gathered from a girl under 18 with multiple sclerosis.

The rearrangement joins TRBV7-2 to TRBJ2-6; tentatively, D is TRBD1 (6 bases). Trimming removed 5 bases from V and 0 bases from J, with 11 bases in between. This CDR3 has 16 amino acids. Germline CDR1 reads SGHTA; CDR2 reads FQGNSA. In nucleotides, the CDR3 is TGTGCCAGCAGCCCGGGACACCACTCTGGGGCCAACGTCCTGACTTTC. This codes for CASSPGHHSGANVLTF.

In its sample, this clonotype was seen a few times. The CDR3 is CASSLSWEYNEQFF. The CDR3 region has the DNA TGTGCCAGCAGTTTATCCTGGGAATACAATGAGCAGTTCTTC. The genes are TRBV28 and TRBJ2-1; D is unresolved. V gave up 1 base and J gave up 4 bases, with 8 bases separating them. Germline V gene sequence: CDR1 MDHEN, CDR2 SYDVKM. The CDR3 is 14 amino acids.

The chain couples TRBV5-1 to TRBJ1-2; a possible D gene is TRBD1 (5 bases). From germline, CDR1 is SGHRS and CDR2 YFSETQ. The CDR3 covers 16 residues. The germline V and J ends were trimmed by 0 bases and 6 bases, with 18 bases remaining between them. The CDR3 loop reads CASSLGEPGIRDGYTF. The CDR3 DNA follows: TGCGCCAGCAGCTTGGGGGAACCAGGGATTCGGGATGGCTACACCTTC.

The chain combines TRBV5-6 with TRBJ2-6; 8 nucleotides match TRBD1. The CDR3 loop spans 18 amino acids. From germline, CDR1 is SGHDT and CDR2 YYEEEE. J was trimmed by 3 bases and V by 4 bases; bases with no gene match: 12. The CDR3 region has the DNA TGTGCCAGCAGCCGAGGACAGGGAAGACTAGTTGGGGCCAACGTCCTGACTTTC. Translation gives CASSRGQGRLVGANVLTF.

The chain carries TRBV7-9 and TRBJ2-7, with D unresolved. The CDR3 is made up of 12 amino acids. The germline gives CDR1 SEHNR, CDR2 FQNEAQ (reference sequence). V was shortened by 6 bases and J by 6 bases, with 12 bases between the two germline ends. CDR3 loop: CASRPDAGEQYF. CDR3 sequence (DNA): TGTGCCAGCAGGCCAGACGCAGGCGAGCAGTACTTC.

The chain links TRBV3-1 to TRBJ2-1; D could derive from TRBD1 or TRBD2 (5 bases each). The V gene lost 3 bases and the J gene lost 4 bases, with 10 bases spanning the gap. The CDR3 contains 14 residues. Per the germline V gene, CDR1 is LGHDT and CDR2 is YNNKEL (reference sequence). Here the CDR3 DNA reads TGTGCCAGCAGCCAGGGGGATATTTACAATGAGCAGTTCTTC. This translates into CASSQGDIYNEQFF.

This clonotype appeared many times. V gene TRBV6-5 combines with J gene TRBJ2-5, with 7 bases lining up with TRBD1. The germline V gene encodes CDR1 MNHEY and CDR2 SVGAGI. This CDR3 is 11 amino acids long. Unmatched junction bases numbered 4, after V lost 8 bases and J lost 7 bases. In DNA form, the CDR3 reads TGTGCCAGCCGACAGGGCGGGACCCAGTACTTC. Its translation: CASRQGGTQYF.

The chain joins TRBV7-9 to TRBJ1-2, with a possible D match to TRBD1 (6 bases). CDR1 is SEHNR and CDR2 is FQNEAQ in the germline V gene (reference sequence). CDR3 length: 14 amino acids. The V end was cut by 5 bases, the J end by 8 bases, with 18 bases between. The chain's CDR3 is CASSPRDTARGYTF. The DNA of the CDR3 is TGTGCCAGCAGCCCCCGGGACACGGCGCGCGGCTACACCTTC.

This clonotype was seen more than once but under ten times. The chain links TRBV20-1 to TRBJ2-5; D perhaps matches TRBD2 (5 bases). Germline CDR1 DFQATT, CDR2 SNEGSKA (reference sequence). V lost 5 bases and J lost 2, with 18 bases in between. This CDR3 region has 15 residues. CDR3 nucleotides: TGCAGTGCTCATATACTGAAGCGGACTCAAGAGACCCAGTACTTC. The encoded protein is CSAHILKRTQETQYF.

The chain combines TRBV12-3 or TRBV12-4 with TRBJ2-3, with 8 bases that match TRBD2. This CDR3 contains 15 residues. V shed 3 bases, J shed 5 bases, and the junction held 7 bases outside the gene matches. This CDR3 reads CASSLIRGGVDTQYF. The CDR3 DNA sequence: TGTGCCAGCAGTTTGATCCGGGGGGGCGTAGATACGCAGTATTTT.

Points on this clonotype: A junction end diverges from the germline sequence, so it may reflect a read error. The chain recombines TRBV5-6 with TRBJ2-4, with D possibly matching TRBD2 (5 bases). CDR3 size: 14 residues. The V gene's germline CDR1 is SGHDT and CDR2 YYEEEE. The CDR3 nucleotides are TGTGCCAGCAGCTTTGGGCTAGCAGCAAACATTCAGGACTTC. Encoded protein: CASSFGLAANIQDF.

The chain joins TRBV12-5 to TRBJ1-2; 9 bases are a match to TRBD1. The CDR3 totals 20 residues. Germline V gives CDR1 LGHNT, CDR2 FRNRAP. Trimming removed 0 bases from V and 0 bases from J; junction bases left unmatched: 14. The CDR3 spells CASGLVVWTGVKTSNYGYTF. The CDR3 DNA reads as TGTGCTAGTGGTTTGGTAGTATGGACAGGGGTCAAGACGTCTAACTATGGCTACACCTTC.

The chain recombines TRBV20-1 with TRBJ1-4, with D unclear. CDR3 length: 14 amino acids. Germline CDR1 reads DFQATT; CDR2 reads SNEGSKA (reference sequence). With 0 bases removed from V and 8 bases from J, the gap between germline ends came to 13 bases. The CDR3 DNA is TGCAGTGCTAGAGACCCGACCAAGGGCGAAAAACTGTTTTTT. Its protein is CSARDPTKGEKLFF.

The V call is TRBV7-2, the J call TRBJ2-1, with D possibly matching TRBD2 (6 bases). The CDR3 contains 14 residues. V gave up 2 bases and J gave up 6 bases, with 11 bases separating them. The germline CDR1 and CDR2 sequences are SGHTA and FQGNSA. The CDR3: CASSLRGNFNEQFF. CDR3 DNA: TGTGCCAGCAGCTTACGGGGGAACTTCAATGAGCAGTTCTTC.

The genes are TRBV10-3 and TRBJ1-5, with 11 bases fitting TRBD1. Trimming cost V 3 bases and J 4 bases; bases outside gene matches: 5. Germline-derived CDR1 and CDR2 are ENHRY and SYGVKD. The CDR3 spans 16 residues. CDR3: CAISDRTGGGNQPQHF. CDR3 in DNA: TGTGCCATCAGTGACCGGACAGGGGGCGGAAATCAGCCCCAGCATTTT.

Regarding this clonotype: A read error may account for a junction end that differs from germline. This chain links TRBV29-1 with TRBJ1-4; no reliable D call. CDR1 SQVTM and CDR2 ANQGSEA come from the germline V gene. The CDR3 loop spans 12 amino acids. The CDR3 sequence is CSVGLGRERLFF. Here the CDR3 DNA reads TGCAGCGTTGGCTTGGGAAGGGAAAGACTGTTTTTT.

This clonotype was observed a few times. This sequence joins TRBV3-1 and TRBJ2-3; D remains unclear. Germline-derived CDR1 and CDR2 are LGHDT and YNNKEL (reference sequence). V lost 4 bases and J lost 3, with 17 bases in between. The CDR3 contains 16 residues. The CDR3 loop reads CASSPWTVVETDTQYF. The CDR3 coding sequence is TGTGCCAGCAGCCCATGGACGGTCGTCGAGACAGATACGCAGTATTTT.

This rearrangement joins TRBV7-2 to TRBJ1-2; perhaps TRBD1 as D (6 bases). Germline V gene data show CDR1 as SGHTA and CDR2 as FQGNSA. V was trimmed by 4 bases and J by 3 bases, leaving 12 bases between them. There are 14 residues in the CDR3. The CDR3 sequence: CASSSRGGHYGYTF. Here the CDR3 DNA reads TGTGCCAGCAGCTCAAGGGGGGGACACTATGGCTACACCTTC.

This clonotype was seen a few times. The V and J genes are TRBV4-3 and TRBJ2-1; perhaps TRBD2 as D (5 bases). V lost 0 bases to trimming and J lost 2 bases, with 11 bases between them. Germline CDR1 and CDR2: LGHNA and YSLEER. The CDR3 consists of 16 residues. For the CDR3, the DNA is TGCGCCAGCAGCCAAGACGCGCGACTAACCTACAATGAGCAGTTCTTC. This gives the protein CASSQDARLTYNEQFF.

The chain links TRBV10-3 to TRBJ1-1; D uncertain. This CDR3 is 11 amino acids long. Trimming removed 4 bases from V and 10 bases from J, with 10 bases in between. The germline V gene has CDR1 ENHRY and CDR2 SYGVKD. CDR3 sequence: CAISGNSGAFF. For the CDR3, the DNA is TGTGCCATCAGTGGCAACTCGGGAGCTTTCTTT.

The chain recombines TRBV6-6 with TRBJ1-4; D is undetermined. The CDR3 consists of 16 residues. Germline values: CDR1 MNHNY, CDR2 SVGAGI (reference sequence). The ends were cut back, 0 bases at V and 12 bases at J, with 20 bases in the middle. This CDR3 reads CASSYSFGRNNKELFF. In DNA form, the CDR3 reads TGTGCCAGCAGTTACTCTTTCGGACGGAATAATAAAGAACTGTTTTTT.

Ten or more counts support this clonotype. This sequence joins TRBV4-1 and TRBJ2-1; D uncertain. Trimming shortened V by 0 bases and J by 4 bases, and 4 bases separated the two germline ends. This CDR3 region has 13 residues. CDR1 and CDR2 from the germline V gene are MGHRA and YSYEKL. The CDR3 sequence is CASSQESYNEQFF. CDR3 nucleotides: TGCGCCAGCAGCCAAGAATCATACAATGAGCAGTTCTTC.

The V and J genes are TRBV5-1 and TRBJ2-5, with TRBD1 identical over 9 bases. The V gene's germline CDR1 is SGHRS and CDR2 YFSETQ. This CDR3 spans 13 amino acids. Trimming removed 5 bases from V and 4 bases from J; junction bases left unmatched: 3. This CDR3 is CASRTGGGETQYF. Written as DNA, the CDR3 is TGCGCCAGCAGAACAGGGGGCGGAGAGACCCAGTACTTC.

This clonotype has only a few counts. This chain uses TRBV7-2 with TRBJ2-1; D call uncertain. Looked up from germline, CDR1 is SGHTA and CDR2 is FQGNSA. The CDR3 totals 14 residues. Trimming took 5 bases from V and 3 from J, leaving 11 bases between them. This chain's CDR3 is CASSPKFGYNEQFF. The CDR3 DNA follows: TGTGCCAGCAGCCCCAAGTTCGGCTACAATGAGCAGTTCTTC.